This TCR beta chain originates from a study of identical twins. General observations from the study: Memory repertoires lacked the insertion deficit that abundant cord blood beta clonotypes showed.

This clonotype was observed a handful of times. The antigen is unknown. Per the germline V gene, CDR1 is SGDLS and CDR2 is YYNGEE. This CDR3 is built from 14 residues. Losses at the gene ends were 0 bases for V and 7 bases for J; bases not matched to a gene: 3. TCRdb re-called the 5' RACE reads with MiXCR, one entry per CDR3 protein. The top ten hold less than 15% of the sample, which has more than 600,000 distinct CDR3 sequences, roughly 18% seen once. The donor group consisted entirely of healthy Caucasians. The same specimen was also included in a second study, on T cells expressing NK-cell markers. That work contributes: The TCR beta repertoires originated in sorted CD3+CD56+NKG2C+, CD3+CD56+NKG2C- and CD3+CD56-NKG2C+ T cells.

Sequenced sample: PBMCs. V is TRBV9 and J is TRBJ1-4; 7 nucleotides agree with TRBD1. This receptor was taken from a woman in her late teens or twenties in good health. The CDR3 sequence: CASSVGTGAEKLFF. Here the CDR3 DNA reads TGTGCCAGCAGCGTAGGAACAGGGGCTGAAAAACTGTTTTTT.